The 5 T cell receptor beta chains reported below all come from one sample, sequenced in a study of CD4+ T cells in melanoma. Assay: immunoSEQ multiplex PCR; the TCRdb copy retains only in-frame clones and omits some. The sample consists of about 140,000 clones, 85% to 95% of them appearing once. The origin of the receptors is a human donor with melanoma.

This clone was seen only a few times. J is TRBJ2-3 and V is TRBV7-9, with 10 nucleotides matching TRBD2. The CDR3 covers 16 residues. Germline V gives CDR1 SEHNR, CDR2 FQNEAQ (reference sequence). V trimming: 7 bases; J trimming: 5 bases; junction bases outside the gene matches: 12. The CDR3 region is CASTEGLAGAVDTQYF. The CDR3 DNA follows: TGTGCCAGCACCGAGGGCCTAGCGGGGGCGGTAGATACGCAGTATTTT.

The rearrangement links TRBV7-2 to TRBJ1-5; D gene ambiguous. From germline, CDR1 is SGHTA and CDR2 FQGNSA. V lost 1 base, J lost 3 bases, and 13 bases lay in between. There are 16 residues in the CDR3. The CDR3 DNA reads as TGTGCCAGCAGCTTAGGCCACCAAACACCCAATCAGCCCCAGCATTTT. Translating it yields CASSLGHQTPNQPQHF.

This chain links TRBV7-9 with TRBJ1-2, with a tentative D call TRBD1 (5 bases). Trimming took 11 bases from V and 0 from J, leaving 19 bases between them. The CDR3 totals 15 residues. The germline CDR1 and CDR2 sequences are SEHNR and FQNEAQ (reference sequence). CDR3 loop: CAGSPPGATNYGYTF. DNA for the CDR3: TGTGCCGGCTCCCCACCCGGGGCTACTAACTATGGCTACACCTTC.

V is TRBV7-3 and J is TRBJ2-1, with D possibly matching TRBD2 (6 bases). This CDR3 region has 15 residues. CDR1 and CDR2 from the germline V gene are SGHTA and FQGTGA. Trimming removed 5 bases at V and 0 bases at J, with 11 bases between. The CDR3 loop is CASSPYGGSYNEQFF. In DNA, the CDR3 is TGTGCCAGCAGCCCCTACGGGGGCTCCTACAATGAGCAGTTCTTC.

The J gene is TRBJ1-4, the V gene TRBV14, with a possible D match to TRBD1 (6 bases). The V and J ends lost 4 bases and 1 base respectively, with 10 bases between them. The CDR3 spans 15 residues. Germline CDR1 SGHDN, CDR2 FVKESK. As DNA, the CDR3 is TGTGCCAGCAGCCCACAGGGCATAACTAATGAAAAACTGTTTTTT. It translates to CASSPQGITNEKLFF.